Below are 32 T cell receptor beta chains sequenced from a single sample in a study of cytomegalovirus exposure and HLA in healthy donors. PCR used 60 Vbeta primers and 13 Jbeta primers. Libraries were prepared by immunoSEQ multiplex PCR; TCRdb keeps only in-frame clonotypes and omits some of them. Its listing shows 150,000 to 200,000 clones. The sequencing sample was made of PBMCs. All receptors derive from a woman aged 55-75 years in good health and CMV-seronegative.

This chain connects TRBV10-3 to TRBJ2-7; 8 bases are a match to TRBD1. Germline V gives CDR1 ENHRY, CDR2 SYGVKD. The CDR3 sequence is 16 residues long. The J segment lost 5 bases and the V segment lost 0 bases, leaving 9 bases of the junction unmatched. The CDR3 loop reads CAISESGQGLFNEQYF. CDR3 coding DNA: TGTGCCATCAGTGAGTCAGGACAGGGTTTGTTCAACGAGCAGTACTTC.

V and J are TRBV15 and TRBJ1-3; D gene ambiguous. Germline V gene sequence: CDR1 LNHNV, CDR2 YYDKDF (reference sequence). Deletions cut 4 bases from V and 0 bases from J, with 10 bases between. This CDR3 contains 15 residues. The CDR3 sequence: CATSIGSASGNTIYF. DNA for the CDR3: TGTGCCACCAGCATCGGGTCTGCCTCTGGAAACACCATATATTTT.

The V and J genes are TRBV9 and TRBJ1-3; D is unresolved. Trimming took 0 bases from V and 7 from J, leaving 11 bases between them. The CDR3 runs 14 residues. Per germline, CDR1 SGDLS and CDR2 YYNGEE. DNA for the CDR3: TGTGCCAGCAGCGTAGGTTCCCCCCGGAACACCATATATTTT. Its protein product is CASSVGSPRNTIYF. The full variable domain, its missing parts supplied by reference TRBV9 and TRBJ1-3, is DSGVTQTPKHLITATGQRVTLRCSPRSGDLSVYWYQQSLDQGLQFLIQYYNGEERAKGNILERFSAQQFPDLHSELNLSSLELGDSALYFCASSVGSPRNTIYFGEGSWLTVV.

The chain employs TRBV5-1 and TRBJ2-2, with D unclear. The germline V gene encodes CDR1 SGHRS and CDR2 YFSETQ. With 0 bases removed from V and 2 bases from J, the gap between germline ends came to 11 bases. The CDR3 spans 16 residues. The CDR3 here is CASSLAARQNTGELFF. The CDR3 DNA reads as TGCGCCAGCAGCTTGGCCGCCCGACAAAACACCGGGGAGCTGTTTTTT. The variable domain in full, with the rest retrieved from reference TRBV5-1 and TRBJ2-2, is KAGVTQTPRYLIKTRGQQVTLSCSPISGHRSVSWYQQTPGQGLQFLFEYFSETQRNKGNFPGRFSGRQFSNSRSEMNVSTLELGDSALYLCASSLAARQNTGELFFGEGSRLTVL.

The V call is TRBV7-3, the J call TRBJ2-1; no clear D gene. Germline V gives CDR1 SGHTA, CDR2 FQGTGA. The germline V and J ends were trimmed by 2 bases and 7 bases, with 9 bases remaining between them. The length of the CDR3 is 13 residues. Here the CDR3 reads CASSLFVRNEQFF. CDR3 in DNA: TGTGCCAGCAGCTTATTCGTGCGGAATGAGCAGTTCTTC.

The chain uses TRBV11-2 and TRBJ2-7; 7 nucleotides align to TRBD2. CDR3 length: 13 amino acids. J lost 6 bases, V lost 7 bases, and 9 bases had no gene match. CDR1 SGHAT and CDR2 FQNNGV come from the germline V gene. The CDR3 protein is CASKRAGEGEQYF. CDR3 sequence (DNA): TGTGCCAGCAAGCGGGCGGGAGAGGGCGAGCAGTACTTC.

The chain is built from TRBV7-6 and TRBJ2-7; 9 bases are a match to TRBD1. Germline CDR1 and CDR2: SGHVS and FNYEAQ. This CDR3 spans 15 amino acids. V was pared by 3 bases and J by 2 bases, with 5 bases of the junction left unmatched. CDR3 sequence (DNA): TGTGCCAGCAGCTTGGAACAGGGGGCCACCTACGAGCAGTACTTC. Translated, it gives CASSLEQGATYEQYF.

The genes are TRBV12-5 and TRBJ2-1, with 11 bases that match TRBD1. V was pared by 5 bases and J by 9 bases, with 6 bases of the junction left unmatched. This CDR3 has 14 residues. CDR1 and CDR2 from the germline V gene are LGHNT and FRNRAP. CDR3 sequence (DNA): TGTGCTAGTGGTAGGGGACAGGGGGTCGGTGAGCAGTTCTTC. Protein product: CASGRGQGVGEQFF. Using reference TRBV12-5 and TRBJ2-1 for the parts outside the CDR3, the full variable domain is DARVTQTPRHKVTEMGQEVTMRCQPILGHNTVFWYRQTMMQGLELLAYFRNRAPLDDSGMPKDRFSAEMPDATLATLKIQPSEPRDSAVYFCASGRGQGVGEQFFGPGTRLTVL.

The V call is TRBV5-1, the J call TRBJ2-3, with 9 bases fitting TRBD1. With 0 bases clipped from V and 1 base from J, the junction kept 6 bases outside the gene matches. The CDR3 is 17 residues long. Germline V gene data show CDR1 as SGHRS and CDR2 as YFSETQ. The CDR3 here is CASSLADRGFRTDTQYF. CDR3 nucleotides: TGCGCCAGCAGCTTGGCCGACAGGGGGTTCCGCACAGATACGCAGTATTTT.

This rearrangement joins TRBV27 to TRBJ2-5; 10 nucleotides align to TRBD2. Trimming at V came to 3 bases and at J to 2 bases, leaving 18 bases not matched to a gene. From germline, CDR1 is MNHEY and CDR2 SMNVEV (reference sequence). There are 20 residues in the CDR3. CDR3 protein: CASSFSIAGGIPRSQETQYF. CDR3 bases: TGTGCCAGCAGTTTCTCCATAGCGGGAGGCATCCCTCGGTCGCAAGAGACCCAGTACTTC.

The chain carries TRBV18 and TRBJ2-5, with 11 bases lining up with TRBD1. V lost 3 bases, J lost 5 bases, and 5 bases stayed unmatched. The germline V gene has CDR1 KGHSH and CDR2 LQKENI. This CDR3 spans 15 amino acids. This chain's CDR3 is CASSPTGTGGETQYF. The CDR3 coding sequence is TGTGCCAGCTCACCGACCGGGACAGGGGGGGAGACCCAGTACTTC.

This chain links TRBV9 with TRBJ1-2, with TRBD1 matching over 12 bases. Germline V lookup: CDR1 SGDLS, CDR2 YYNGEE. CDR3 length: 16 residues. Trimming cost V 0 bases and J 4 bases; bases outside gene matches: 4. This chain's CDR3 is CASSVVGQGARYGYTF. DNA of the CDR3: TGTGCCAGCAGCGTAGTGGGACAGGGGGCGCGCTATGGCTACACCTTC.

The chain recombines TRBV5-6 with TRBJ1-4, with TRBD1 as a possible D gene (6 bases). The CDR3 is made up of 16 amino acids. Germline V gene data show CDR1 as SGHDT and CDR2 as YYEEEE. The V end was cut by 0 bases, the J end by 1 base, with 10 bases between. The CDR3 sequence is CASSLETGRTNEKLFF. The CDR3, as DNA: TGTGCCAGCAGCTTGGAGACAGGTCGAACTAATGAAAAACTGTTTTTT.

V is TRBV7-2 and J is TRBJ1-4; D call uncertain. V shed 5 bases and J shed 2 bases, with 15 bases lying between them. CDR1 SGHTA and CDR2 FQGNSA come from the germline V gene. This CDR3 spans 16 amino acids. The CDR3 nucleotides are TGTGCCAGCAGCCTCCGGACCTCGGGGACTAATGAAAAACTGTTTTTT. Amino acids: CASSLRTSGTNEKLFF.

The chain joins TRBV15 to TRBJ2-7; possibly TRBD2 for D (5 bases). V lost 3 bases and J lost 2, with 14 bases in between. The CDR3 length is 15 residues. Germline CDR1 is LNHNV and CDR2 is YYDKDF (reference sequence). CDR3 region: CATSREGLGAYEQYF. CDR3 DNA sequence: TGTGCCACCAGCAGGGAAGGACTGGGAGCCTACGAGCAGTACTTC.

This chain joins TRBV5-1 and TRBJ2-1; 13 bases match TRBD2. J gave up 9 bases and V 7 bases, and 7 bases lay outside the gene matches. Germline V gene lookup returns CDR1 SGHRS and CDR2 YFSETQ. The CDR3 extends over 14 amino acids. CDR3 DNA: TGCGCCAGCGGCACTAGCGGGAGGGCCTTTGAGCAGTTCTTC. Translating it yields CASGTSGRAFEQFF. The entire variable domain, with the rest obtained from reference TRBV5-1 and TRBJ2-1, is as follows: KAGVTQTPRYLIKTRGQQVTLSCSPISGHRSVSWYQQTPGQGLQFLFEYFSETQRNKGNFPGRFSGRQFSNSRSEMNVSTLELGDSALYLCASGTSGRAFEQFFGPGTRLTVL.

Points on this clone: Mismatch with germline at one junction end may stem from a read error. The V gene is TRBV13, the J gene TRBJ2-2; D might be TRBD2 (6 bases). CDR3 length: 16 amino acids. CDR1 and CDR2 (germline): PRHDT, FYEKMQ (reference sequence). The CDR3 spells CVSSFAGSGGTGELFF. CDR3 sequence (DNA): TGTGTCAGCAGCTTCGCAGGGTCCGGGGGCACCGGGGAGCTGTTTTTT.

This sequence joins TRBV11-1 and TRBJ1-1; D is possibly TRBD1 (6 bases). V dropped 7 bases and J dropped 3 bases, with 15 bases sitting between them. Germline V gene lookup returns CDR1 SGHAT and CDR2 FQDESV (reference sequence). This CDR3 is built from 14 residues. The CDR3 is CASNPQGIDTEAFF. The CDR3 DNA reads TGTGCCAGCAACCCACAGGGTATAGACACTGAAGCTTTCTTT.

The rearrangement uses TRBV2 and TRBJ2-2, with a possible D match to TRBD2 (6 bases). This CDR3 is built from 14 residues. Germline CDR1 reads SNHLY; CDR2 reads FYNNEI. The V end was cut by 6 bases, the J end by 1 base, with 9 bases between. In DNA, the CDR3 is TGTGCCAGCAGACTAGCACAGAACACCGGGGAGCTGTTTTTT. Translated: CASRLAQNTGELFF. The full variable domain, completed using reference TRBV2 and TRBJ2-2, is EPEVTQTPSHQVTQMGQEVILRCVPISNHLYFYWYRQILGQKVEFLVSFYNNEISEKSEIFDDQFSVERPDGSNFTLKIRSTKLEDSAMYFCASRLAQNTGELFFGEGSRLTVL.

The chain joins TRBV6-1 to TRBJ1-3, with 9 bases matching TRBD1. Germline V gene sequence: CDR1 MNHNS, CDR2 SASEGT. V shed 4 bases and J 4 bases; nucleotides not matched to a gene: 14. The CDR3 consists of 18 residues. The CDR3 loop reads CASSAYPPGQGKGNTIYF. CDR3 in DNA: TGTGCCAGCAGTGCTTACCCCCCGGGACAGGGAAAAGGAAACACCATATATTTT.

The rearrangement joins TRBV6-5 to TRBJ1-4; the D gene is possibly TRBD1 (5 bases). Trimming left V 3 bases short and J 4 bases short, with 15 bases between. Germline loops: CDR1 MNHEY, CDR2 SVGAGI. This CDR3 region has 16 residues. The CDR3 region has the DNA TGTGCCAGCAGTTATGTCGGGGGAGGGATTAATGAAAAACTGTTTTTT. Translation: CASSYVGGGINEKLFF.

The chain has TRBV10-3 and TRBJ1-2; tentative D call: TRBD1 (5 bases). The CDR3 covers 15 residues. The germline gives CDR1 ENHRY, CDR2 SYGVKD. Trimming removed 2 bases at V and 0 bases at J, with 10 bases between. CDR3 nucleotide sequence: TGTGCCATCAGTGAGACCCGACAGTCTAACTATGGCTACACCTTC. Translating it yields CAISETRQSNYGYTF.

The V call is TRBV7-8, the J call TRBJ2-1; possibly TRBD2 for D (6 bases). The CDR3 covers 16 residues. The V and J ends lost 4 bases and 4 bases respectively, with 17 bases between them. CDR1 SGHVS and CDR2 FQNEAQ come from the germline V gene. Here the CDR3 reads CASSSPSSAGYNEQFF. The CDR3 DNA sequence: TGTGCCAGCAGCTCTCCCTCCAGTGCGGGGTACAATGAGCAGTTCTTC. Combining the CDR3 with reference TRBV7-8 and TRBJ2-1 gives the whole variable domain GAGVSQSPRYKVAKRGQDVALRCDPISGHVSLFWYQQALGQGPEFLTYFQNEAQLDKSGLPSDRFFAERPEGSVSTLKIQRTQQEDSAVYLCASSSPSSAGYNEQFFGPGTRLTVL.

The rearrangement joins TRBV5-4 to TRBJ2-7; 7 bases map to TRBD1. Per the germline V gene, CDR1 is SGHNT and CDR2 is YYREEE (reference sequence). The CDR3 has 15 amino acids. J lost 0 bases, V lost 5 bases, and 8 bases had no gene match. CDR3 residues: CASRPGQASSYEQYF. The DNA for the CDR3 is TGTGCCAGCAGACCTGGACAGGCGTCCTCCTACGAGCAGTACTTC.

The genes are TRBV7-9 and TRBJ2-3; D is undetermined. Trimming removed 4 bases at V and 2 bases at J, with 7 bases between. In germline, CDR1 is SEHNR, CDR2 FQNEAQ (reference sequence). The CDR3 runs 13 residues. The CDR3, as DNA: TGTGCCAGCAGCTCAGACAACACAGATACGCAGTATTTT. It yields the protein CASSSDNTDTQYF.

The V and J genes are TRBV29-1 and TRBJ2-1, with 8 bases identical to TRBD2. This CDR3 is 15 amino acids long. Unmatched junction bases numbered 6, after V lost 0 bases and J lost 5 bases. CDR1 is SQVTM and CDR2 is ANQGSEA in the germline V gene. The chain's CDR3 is CSVEEVAGWDNEQFF. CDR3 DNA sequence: TGCAGCGTTGAAGAAGTAGCGGGGTGGGACAATGAGCAGTTCTTC.

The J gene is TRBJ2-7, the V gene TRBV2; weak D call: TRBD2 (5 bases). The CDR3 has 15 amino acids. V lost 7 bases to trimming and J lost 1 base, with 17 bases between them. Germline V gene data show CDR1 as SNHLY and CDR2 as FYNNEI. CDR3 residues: CASIGRAGPSYEQYF. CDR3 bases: TGTGCCAGCATCGGAAGGGCGGGCCCGTCCTACGAGCAGTACTTC.

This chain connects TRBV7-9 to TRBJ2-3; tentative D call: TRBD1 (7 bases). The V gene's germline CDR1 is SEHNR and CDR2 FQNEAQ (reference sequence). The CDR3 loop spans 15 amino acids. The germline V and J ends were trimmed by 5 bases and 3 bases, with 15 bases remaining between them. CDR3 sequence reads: CASSTRGELTDTQYF. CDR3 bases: TGTGCCAGCAGCACCAGGGGGGAGCTAACAGATACGCAGTATTTT.

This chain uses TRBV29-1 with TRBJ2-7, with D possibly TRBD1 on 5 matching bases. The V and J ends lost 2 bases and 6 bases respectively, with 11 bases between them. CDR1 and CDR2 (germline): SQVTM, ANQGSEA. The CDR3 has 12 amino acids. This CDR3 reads CSVETPGFEQYF. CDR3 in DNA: TGCAGCGTTGAAACCCCAGGGTTCGAGCAGTACTTC.

The DNA for the CDR3 is TGTGCCAGCAGTGATGGTGGCAGGGGGGACATTCAGTACTTC. Its translation is CASSDGGRGDIQYF. The chain is built from TRBV6-1 and TRBJ2-4, with D possibly TRBD1 on 7 matching bases. Germline CDR1 MNHNS, CDR2 SASEGT. The CDR3 runs 14 residues. Trimming removed 3 bases from V and 8 bases from J, with 14 bases in between.

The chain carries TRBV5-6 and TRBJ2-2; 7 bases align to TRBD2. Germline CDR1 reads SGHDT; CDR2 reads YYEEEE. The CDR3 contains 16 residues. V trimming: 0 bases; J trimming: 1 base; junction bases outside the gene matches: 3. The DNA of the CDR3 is TGTGCCAGCAGCTTGGGGCTAGCGGAGAACACCGGGGAGCTGTTTTTT. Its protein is CASSLGLAENTGELFF. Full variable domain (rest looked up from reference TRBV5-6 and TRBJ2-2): DAGVTQSPTHLIKTRGQQVTLRCSPKSGHDTVSWYQQALGQGPQFIFQYYEEEERQRGNFPDRFSGHQFPNYSSELNVNALLLGDSALYLCASSLGLAENTGELFFGEGSRLTVL.

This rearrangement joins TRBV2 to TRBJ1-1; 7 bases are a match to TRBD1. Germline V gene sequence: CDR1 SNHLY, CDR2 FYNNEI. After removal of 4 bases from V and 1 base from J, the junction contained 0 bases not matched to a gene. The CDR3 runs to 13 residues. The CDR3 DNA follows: TGTGCCAGCAGTGGGGACAGGAACACTGAAGCTTTCTTT. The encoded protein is CASSGDRNTEAFF.